Given below is one T cell receptor (beta chain) in context. What it binds is not known. This sample was included in a study of graft-versus-host responses after intestinal transplantation. General study points: HvG clone declines early post-transplant were associated with peak circulating GvH levels. Recipient bone marrow held GvH clones, some seen earlier in ileum or blood.

This CDR3 is built from 14 residues. Germline CDR1 and CDR2: SGHRS and YFSETQ. V lost 4 bases, J lost 0 bases, and 10 bases lay in between. TCRdb's copy holds only in-frame clones and misses some; the assay was immunoSEQ multiplex PCR. The repertoire has 40,000 or so clones, roughly 87% of them found once; the top ten carry 3.5%. The source was PBMCs, collected about 1,000 days after transplant. V usage is TRBV5-1 and J usage is TRBJ1-2; no firm D call. This sequence was found in a human patient who received an intestinal transplant, so some T cells may come from the graft donor. In nucleotides, the CDR3 is TGCGCCAGCAGCAATGGCACAGCTAACTATGGCTACACCTTC. The encoded protein is CASSNGTANYGYTF.